These 29 T cell receptor beta chains were all obtained from the same sample, sequenced in a study of blood T cell repertoires in COVID-19. Clones were read by immunoSEQ multiplex PCR, and TCRdb kept only the in-frame ones, dropping some. Here the sample spans tens of thousands of clones, 87% being singletons. Sequencing was done on a sample of peripheral blood. These receptors were taken from a woman aged 55 to 70 with COVID-19, enrolled during active disease.

CDR3 loop: CATSDHGVDTQYF. The CDR3 DNA reads TGTGCCACCAGTGACCACGGAGTGGATACGCAGTATTTT. The chain recombines TRBV24-1 with TRBJ2-3, with D uncertain. The V and J ends lost 4 bases and 6 bases respectively, with 10 bases between them. The CDR3 loop spans 13 amino acids. CDR1 KGHDR and CDR2 SFDVKD come from the germline V gene.

The CDR3 nucleotides are TGTGCCAGCAGCGTAGACGCAGGGGGTATGGACACCATATATTTT. Amino acid sequence: CASSVDAGGMDTIYF. V gene TRBV9 combines with J gene TRBJ1-3, with TRBD1 matching over 7 bases. Germline CDR1 is SGDLS and CDR2 is YYNGEE. V lost 0 bases and J lost 8; bases outside the gene matches: 8. The CDR3 sequence is 15 residues long.

The rearrangement links TRBV27 to TRBJ2-1; tentatively, D is TRBD2 (6 bases). Trimming took off 6 bases at V and 5 bases at J, with 14 bases between the two ends. CDR3 length: 14 amino acids. Germline V gene data show CDR1 as MNHEY and CDR2 as SMNVEV (reference sequence). The CDR3 bases are TGTGCCAGCAGGTTTAGCGGAGCCAACAATGAGCAGTTCTTC. Amino acids: CASRFSGANNEQFF.

The V call is TRBV10-3, the J call TRBJ2-7; TRBD1 matches 9 bases. There are 17 residues in the CDR3. The germline V gene has CDR1 ENHRY and CDR2 SYGVKD. The junction had 15 bases not matched to a gene; V was cut back by 4 bases and J by 5 bases. For the CDR3, the DNA is TGTGCCATCAGTGCGATATATCCGGGACAGGGAGATCACGAGCAGTACTTC. Translating gives CAISAIYPGQGDHEQYF.

The CDR3 loop is CASRTPGQGSTEAFF. Written as DNA, the CDR3 is TGTGCCAGCAGAACCCCCGGACAGGGGAGCACTGAAGCTTTCTTT. The chain links TRBV2 to TRBJ1-1; 9 nucleotides line up with TRBD1. The CDR3 extends over 15 amino acids. The germline gives CDR1 SNHLY, CDR2 FYNNEI. The V segment lost 6 bases and the J segment 4 bases; nucleotides outside the gene matches: 9.

This sequence joins TRBV18 and TRBJ1-5; D is undetermined. V was cut by 5 bases and J by 1 base, with 12 bases left in between. This CDR3 comprises 15 residues. In germline, CDR1 is KGHSH, CDR2 LQKENI. The CDR3 loop is CASSSRRGSNQPQHF. The CDR3 coding sequence is TGTGCCAGCTCAAGCCGTAGAGGGAGCAATCAGCCCCAGCATTTT.

The CDR3 sequence: CASRPTGGYGYTF. The CDR3 nucleotides are TGCGCCAGCAGACCGACAGGGGGCTATGGCTACACCTTC. J is TRBJ1-2 and V is TRBV4-1; 9 positions agree with TRBD1. Germline V gene data show CDR1 as MGHRA and CDR2 as YSYEKL. Unmatched junction bases numbered 3, after V lost 6 bases and J lost 4 bases. CDR3 length: 13 amino acids.

The chain has TRBV18 and TRBJ2-5; no clear D gene. V lost 3 bases, J lost 2 bases, and 10 bases lay in between. CDR1 KGHSH and CDR2 LQKENI come from the germline V gene. This CDR3 spans 14 amino acids. The CDR3: CASSPLADQETQYF. The CDR3 region has the DNA TGTGCCAGCTCACCTTTAGCAGATCAAGAGACCCAGTACTTC.

V is TRBV27 and J is TRBJ2-5; 8 bases map to TRBD2. The V segment lost 7 bases and the J segment 5 bases; nucleotides outside the gene matches: 12. CDR3 length equals 15 residues. From germline, CDR1 is MNHEY and CDR2 SMNVEV (reference sequence). The CDR3 sequence is CASTARWTSPETQYF. DNA of the CDR3: TGTGCCAGCACCGCCAGATGGACTAGCCCCGAGACCCAGTACTTC.

The chain joins TRBV5-6 to TRBJ1-1, with D perhaps TRBD1 (5 bases). From germline, CDR1 is SGHDT and CDR2 YYEEEE. The CDR3 covers 16 residues. V was shortened by 1 base and J by 1 base, with 14 bases between the two germline ends. Here the CDR3 reads CASSLLLLGGNTEAFF. The CDR3 DNA follows: TGTGCCAGCAGCTTGTTATTATTGGGGGGGAACACTGAAGCTTTCTTT. The full variable domain, with the rest looked up from reference TRBV5-6 and TRBJ1-1, is DAGVTQSPTHLIKTRGQQVTLRCSPKSGHDTVSWYQQALGQGPQFIFQYYEEEERQRGNFPDRFSGHQFPNYSSELNVNALLLGDSALYLCASSLLLLGGNTEAFFGQGTRLTVV.

The chain carries TRBV27 and TRBJ2-7; D unclear. CDR1 MNHEY and CDR2 SMNVEV come from the germline V gene (reference sequence). The V and J ends lost 6 bases and 3 bases respectively, with 18 bases between them. This CDR3 comprises 15 residues. CDR3 nucleotides: TGTGCCAGCAGGTACGGTCCAGGCCAAGTCTACGAGCAGTACTTC. Amino acid sequence: CASRYGPGQVYEQYF.

The rearrangement links TRBV6-5 to TRBJ1-1, with TRBD1 matching 8 bases. The CDR3 contains 13 residues. V was pared by 6 bases and J by 0 bases, with 0 bases of the junction left unmatched. Germline CDR1 and CDR2: MNHEY and SVGAGI. CDR3 DNA: TGTGCCAGCAGGGACAGGGTGAACACTGAAGCTTTCTTT. Protein product: CASRDRVNTEAFF.

This rearrangement joins TRBV9 to TRBJ2-1, with 7 bases matching TRBD2. Germline V gene sequence: CDR1 SGDLS, CDR2 YYNGEE. V shed 0 bases, J shed 8 bases, and the junction held 2 bases outside the gene matches. The CDR3 length is 13 residues. DNA of the CDR3: TGTGCCAGCAGCGTAGGACTAGCCCATGAGCAGTTCTTC. Translation: CASSVGLAHEQFF.

This clone has a single count. The chain links TRBV25-1 to TRBJ1-2, with 7 bases identical to TRBD1. The germline CDR1 and CDR2 sequences are MGHDK and SYGVNS. J lost 4 bases, V lost 4 bases, and 12 bases had no gene match. The CDR3 is made up of 16 amino acids. The CDR3 is CASSGFGPGQLYGYTF. The CDR3 DNA reads as TGTGCCAGCAGTGGTTTTGGACCGGGACAGCTCTATGGCTACACCTTC.

This sequence joins TRBV25-1 and TRBJ1-2; D is unclear. V dropped 4 bases and J dropped 5 bases, with 11 bases sitting between them. CDR3 size: 13 residues. CDR1 is MGHDK, CDR2 SYGVNS, per germline. This CDR3 reads CASSASAAYGYTF. The CDR3 DNA is TGTGCCAGCAGTGCTAGCGCAGCATATGGCTACACCTTC.

The table lists this clone with a count of one. This chain joins TRBV11-2 and TRBJ1-6, with D perhaps matching TRBD1 (5 bases). V lost 6 bases, J lost 7 bases, and 10 bases lay in between. CDR1 and CDR2 (germline): SGHAT, FQNNGV. The CDR3 spans 13 residues. This chain's CDR3 is CASSQGGNSPLHF. The CDR3 nucleotides read TGTGCCAGCAGTCAGGGTGGGAATTCACCCCTCCACTTT.

This clone showed up just a few times. The chain recombines TRBV7-9 with TRBJ1-6, with a tentative D call TRBD1 (6 bases). Germline CDR1 SEHNR, CDR2 FQNEAQ (reference sequence). The CDR3 has 15 amino acids. Deletions cut 0 bases from V and 9 bases from J, with 12 bases between. In DNA form, the CDR3 reads TGTGCCAGCAGCTTAGCGGGGGCACAGTCTTCACCCCTCCACTTT. It specifies CASSLAGAQSSPLHF.

This chain uses TRBV3-1 (or the pseudogene TRBV3-2) with TRBJ2-1, with 9 bases matching TRBD1. CDR3 length equals 16 residues. In germline, CDR1 is LGHDT, CDR2 YNNKEL (reference sequence). Unmatched junction bases numbered 8, after V lost 4 bases and J lost 4 bases. CDR3 nucleotides: TGTGCCAGCAGCCTCACGACAGGGGGATATTACAATGAGCAGTTCTTC. It codes for CASSLTTGGYYNEQFF.

The chain couples TRBV6-5 to TRBJ2-7, with TRBD2 matching over 11 bases. Germline V gene sequence: CDR1 MNHEY, CDR2 SVGAGI. Trimming cost V 6 bases and J 3 bases; bases outside gene matches: 7. The CDR3 loop spans 15 amino acids. The CDR3 nucleotides are TGTGCCAGCAGGGTACTAGCGGGAGAAAACTACGAGCAGTACTTC. Its protein product is CASRVLAGENYEQYF.

The chain carries TRBV5-5 and TRBJ2-5, with D unclear. Between the trimmed V and J ends, which lost 0 bases and 1 base, there was a span of 7 bases. This CDR3 is 14 amino acids long. Germline CDR1 SGHKS, CDR2 YYEKEE (reference sequence). CDR3 loop: CASSLVRFQETQYF. CDR3 nucleotide sequence: TGTGCCAGCAGCTTGGTCCGGTTCCAAGAGACCCAGTACTTC.

This clone was counted a few times. The V call is TRBV5-5, the J call TRBJ1-3; no definite D call. Germline CDR1 SGHKS, CDR2 YYEKEE (reference sequence). CDR3 size: 15 residues. The V and J ends lost 4 bases and 0 bases respectively, with 11 bases between them. CDR3 sequence (DNA): TGTGCCAGCAGCCGCGCGGTCGGCTCTGGAAACACCATATATTTT. Protein sequence: CASSRAVGSGNTIYF.

This clone was picked up one time. J is TRBJ1-2 and V is TRBV4-1; D is undetermined. The CDR3 sequence is 15 residues long. Germline V gene lookup returns CDR1 MGHRA and CDR2 YSYEKL. V was pared by 0 bases and J by 8 bases, with 16 bases between. Here the CDR3 reads CASSQEMASKKGYTF. CDR3 in DNA: TGCGCCAGCAGCCAAGAAATGGCCTCAAAAAAGGGCTACACCTTC.

This chain joins TRBV27 and TRBJ2-3, with D unresolved. Germline V gives CDR1 MNHEY, CDR2 SMNVEV (reference sequence). The CDR3 runs 13 residues. Trimming took 5 bases from V and 3 from J, leaving 9 bases between them. The CDR3 loop is CASSPHGTDTQYF. CDR3 nucleotides: TGTGCCAGCAGTCCCCACGGGACAGATACGCAGTATTTT.

This rearrangement joins TRBV12-3 or TRBV12-4 to TRBJ2-1; 11 nucleotides agree with TRBD1. With V trimmed by 8 bases and J by 6 bases, 3 bases remained unmatched. The CDR3 sequence is 13 residues long. The CDR3 sequence: CASRGQGVNEQFF. DNA of the CDR3: TGTGCCAGCCGGGGACAGGGGGTCAATGAGCAGTTCTTC.

This clone occurred once. The rearrangement joins TRBV9 to TRBJ2-3, with D perhaps TRBD1 (5 bases). CDR3 length: 12 residues. With 1 base removed from V and 11 bases from J, the gap between germline ends came to 11 bases. Germline loops: CDR1 SGDLS, CDR2 YYNGEE. The CDR3 coding sequence is TGTGCCAGCAGCGTATCGGCAGGGAAGCAGTATTTT. Encoded protein: CASSVSAGKQYF.

The chain couples TRBV30 to TRBJ1-1; 9 nucleotides agree with TRBD1. This CDR3 has 12 amino acids. With 4 bases clipped from V and 7 bases from J, the junction kept 4 bases outside the gene matches. Germline loops: CDR1 GTSNPN, CDR2 SVGIG (reference sequence). The CDR3 loop is CAWNRGLGEAFF. The DNA of the CDR3 is TGTGCCTGGAACAGGGGGCTAGGTGAAGCTTTCTTT.

The rearrangement uses TRBV19 and TRBJ1-6, with D unresolved. The CDR3 covers 14 residues. Germline V lookup: CDR1 LNHDA, CDR2 SQIVND (reference sequence). Trimming cost V 3 bases and J 10 bases, with 13 bases left between them. The CDR3 sequence is CASSMGPVLSPLHF. The CDR3 nucleotides are TGTGCCAGTAGTATGGGCCCAGTCCTCTCACCCCTCCACTTT.

J is TRBJ1-4 and V is TRBV6-5; D might be TRBD1 (6 bases). There are 15 residues in the CDR3. CDR1 and CDR2 (germline): MNHEY, SVGAGI. Trimming left V 7 bases short and J 3 bases short, with 15 bases between. In DNA, the CDR3 is TGTGCCAGCACTAGGCAGGGGAATGCTAATGAAAAACTGTTTTTT. It yields the protein CASTRQGNANEKLFF.

The chain is built from TRBV6-6 and TRBJ1-5; no clear D. Germline assignment: CDR1 MNHNY and CDR2 SVGAGI (reference sequence). The CDR3 sequence is 14 residues long. The V and J ends lost 0 bases and 3 bases respectively, with 6 bases between them. CDR3 nucleotides: TGTGCCAGCAGTTACTCCCAGGACAATCAGCCCCAGCATTTT. Its translation is CASSYSQDNQPQHF.